This TCR beta chain appears in the sequencing data of a study of post-analysis software for immune sequencing data. Prepared TCR beta cDNA libraries contained unique molecular identifiers. TCRdb ran MiXCR on the PCR reads and lists one entry per CDR3 protein. The top ten hold approximately 6% of the sample, which has roughly 570,000 distinct CDR3 sequences, less than 40% seen once. Overall study findings and caveats: Four to six TRBV segments, including TRBV5-6, TRBV5-1 and TRBV20-1, were more frequent in patients than controls.

Looked up from germline, CDR1 is MGHRA and CDR2 is YSYEKL. The CDR3 consists of 14 residues. The ends were cut back, 1 base at V and 4 bases at J, with 8 bases in the middle. About this clonotype: Its cognate antigen is unknown.

The sequencing input was blood. This sequence was found in a girl aged 2-17 years with multiple sclerosis. The rearrangement uses TRBV4-1 and TRBJ1-3; no definite D call. This chain's CDR3 is CASSQATGGNTIYF. CDR3 DNA: TGCGCCAGCAGCCAAGCGACCGGGGGAAACACCATATATTTT.